This record looks at one TCR beta chain sequence and its context. This sample is part of a study of human CD8 memory T cell subsets. The V gene's germline CDR1 is SEHNR and CDR2 FQNEAQ (reference sequence). The CDR3 is 17 residues long. The TCR beta sequencing libraries came from UMI-labeled 5' RACE. TCRdb re-called the 5' RACE reads, yielding one record per CDR3 amino acid sequence without DNA. The sample has about 18,000 distinct CDR3 sequences. Source material: CD8+ T cells from PBMCs. The sequence derives from a human donor in good health. V gene TRBV7-9 combines with J gene TRBJ2-5; the D call of TRBD2 rests on TCRdb alone, since no DNA is present to check it. This CDR3 reads CASSFIGVAGGQETQYF.